The TCR beta chain described here comes from a study of T cell responses to AZD1222 COVID-19 vaccine. General study findings and limits: Reportedly, close to half of spike-specific TCRs are directed against unmutated variant regions.

CDR3 length: 16 residues. The V end lost 1 base, the J end lost 0 bases, and 12 bases lay between the germline ends. The germline V gene has CDR1 LGHNA and CDR2 YNFKEQ. The data were produced by immunoSEQ multiplex PCR, yet TCRdb's version contains in-frame clones alone and is incomplete. The sample yields approximately 140,000 clones, 80% to 95% seen once. Details on this clone: Its specificity is unknown.

The rearrangement uses TRBV4-2 and TRBJ1-2; D ambiguous. This TCR derives from an adult in good health. The sample consisted of peripheral blood, taken on day 0 of AZD1222 vaccination. CDR3 protein: CASSQVIRMSNYGYTF. In nucleotides, the CDR3 is TGTGCCAGCAGCCAAGTGATCAGAATGTCTAACTATGGCTACACCTTC.